The entry that follows covers one T cell receptor (beta chain) sequence. These data come from a study of cytomegalovirus exposure and HLA in healthy donors. The PCR employed 60 Vbeta primers together with 13 Jbeta primers. Clones were sequenced by immunoSEQ multiplex PCR, and TCRdb holds only the in-frame ones, with some missing. The sample carries about 140,000 clones, roughly 79% recorded once. The CDR3 totals 16 residues. Trimming left V 0 bases short and J 2 bases short, with 11 bases between. Germline CDR1 is LGHNA and CDR2 is YSLEER. What was sequenced was PBMCs. The rearrangement uses TRBV4-3 and TRBJ2-1; D perhaps matches TRBD2 (6 bases). The TCR was taken from a woman in her fifties or sixties in good health and CMV-seropositive. The CDR3 nucleotides are TGCGCCAGCAGCCAAGATGGGCGCGGGGCCTACAATGAGCAGTTCTTC. Protein sequence: CASSQDGRGAYNEQFF.